This paragraph reports one T cell receptor beta chain. The target antigen is unknown. Expressed TCRB transcripts got sequenced, as all isolated RNA was reverse transcribed. Deep immunoSEQ sequencing covered naive, central memory and regulatory T cell samples. This table comes from immunoSEQ multiplex PCR, and its TCRdb copy is limited to in-frame clones, with some not included. The sample holds 200,000 to 250,000 clones, 14% seen once. Sorting based on CD45RO/CCR7/CD25/CD127/CD95/CD27 separated CD4+ naive, central memory, regulatory and stem cell-like memory cells. J gave up 3 bases and V 4 bases, and 11 bases lay outside the gene matches. The CDR3 is 17 residues long. Germline CDR1 and CDR2: LGHNA and YSLEER. These data are taken from a study of beta chain features in type 1 diabetes. General study results and limits: Sampled from patients, naive, central memory and Treg TCRB repertoires appeared more similar than those sampled from healthy donors.

This rearrangement joins TRBV4-3 to TRBJ1-3; TRBD1 aligns across 8 bases. The clonotype was recovered from a woman aged 40 to 49 in good health. The sample was naive CD4+ T cells from blood. The CDR3 sequence is CASSPSLAGGGGNTIYF. The CDR3 DNA reads as TGCGCCAGCAGCCCCTCCCTAGCAGGGGGCGGTGGAAACACCATATATTTT.